These 32 T cell receptor beta chains were sequenced from one sample in a study of CD8 T cells in ankylosing spondylitis (dated by TCRdb to about 2017). Here is what the overall study found, with its caveats: Blood from ankylosing spondylitis patients appeared to be characterized by a TCR beta motif composed of eight highly homologous amino acid variants.

To prepare the library, 5' RACE was applied. The run used an Illumina HiSeq 2500. The raw public data were reprocessed by TCRdb itself: fastp quality trimming at Q25, MiXCR clonotype calling, in-frame beta chains only. For every CDR3 protein sequence, its rows merge into one entry that carries the most common genes and DNA. The sample table lists a few hundred thousand distinct CDR3 sequences, 15% to 20% of them with a count of one. Approximately 0.93% of the sample comes from the top ten. No cognate antigen is known for these TCRs. The sequenced sample was blood, either unsorted or a sorted T cell fraction (not recorded which). These receptors all come from a male donor with ankylosing spondylitis.

V usage is TRBV5-1 and J usage is TRBJ1-5; 7 bases fit TRBD1. The CDR3 consists of 15 residues. V trimming: 0 bases; J trimming: 5 bases; junction bases outside the gene matches: 5. The V gene's germline CDR1 is SGHRS and CDR2 YFSETQ. The CDR3 reads CASSLGDRVDQPQHF. DNA of the CDR3: TGCGCCAGCAGCTTGGGTGACAGGGTCGATCAGCCCCAGCATTTT.

The CDR3 loop reads CSARDGQAKQETQYF. CDR3 DNA sequence: TGCAGTGCTAGAGATGGGCAGGCCAAGCAAGAGACCCAGTACTTC. The chain employs TRBV20-1 and TRBJ2-5; D unclear. Trimming took 0 bases from V and 2 from J, leaving 13 bases between them. The CDR3 runs 15 residues. Germline loops: CDR1 DFQATT, CDR2 SNEGSKA (reference sequence).

V and J are TRBV7-9 and TRBJ2-3, with 11 bases lining up with TRBD2. CDR3 size: 16 residues. Unmatched junction bases numbered 5, after V lost 5 bases and J lost 1 base. From germline, CDR1 is SEHNR and CDR2 FQNEAQ (reference sequence). The CDR3 loop reads CASSKTSGIGTDTQYF. CDR3 sequence (DNA): TGTGCCAGCAGCAAGACTAGCGGGATTGGCACAGATACGCAGTATTTT.

This clonotype was seen only a few times. The chain is built from TRBV20-1 and TRBJ1-1, with D perhaps matching TRBD1 (6 bases). The CDR3 is 12 amino acids. Germline loops: CDR1 DFQATT, CDR2 SNEGSKA (reference sequence). V dropped 5 bases and J dropped 8 bases, with 15 bases sitting between them. The CDR3 nucleotides read TGCAGTGCTCCCGGTTGGGGGGCGGAAGCTTTCTTT. This encodes CSAPGWGAEAFF.

V is TRBV20-1 and J is TRBJ2-3, with D tentatively TRBD2 (6 bases). The CDR3 totals 14 residues. Germline CDR1 reads DFQATT; CDR2 reads SNEGSKA (reference sequence). Trimming left V 6 bases short and J 3 bases short, with 16 bases between. The chain's CDR3 is CSAQGRERTDTQYF. The CDR3 DNA sequence: TGCAGTGCCCAAGGGCGGGAAAGAACAGATACGCAGTATTTT.

The chain is built from TRBV12-3 or TRBV12-4 and TRBJ1-2; tentative D call: TRBD1 (5 bases). CDR3 size: 13 residues. The V gene lost 7 bases and the J gene lost 7 bases, with 16 bases spanning the gap. CDR3 sequence (DNA): TGTGCCAGCACTATCATCGGGGGTCCTGGCTACACCTTC. It specifies CASTIIGGPGYTF.

Only a few counts were recorded for this clonotype. The rearrangement links TRBV28 to TRBJ2-3, with D hard to call. CDR3 size: 16 residues. Germline-derived CDR1 and CDR2 are MDHEN and SYDVKM. The V gene lost 6 bases and the J gene lost 2 bases, with 18 bases spanning the gap. CDR3 in amino acids: CASRQPARDLTDTQYF. CDR3 nucleotides: TGTGCCAGCAGACAACCGGCCCGAGATCTCACAGATACGCAGTATTTT.

This chain connects TRBV9 to TRBJ2-5, with a tentative D call TRBD1 (8 bases). V dropped 2 bases and J dropped 2 bases, with 25 bases sitting between them. The length of the CDR3 is 19 residues. The V gene's germline CDR1 is SGDLS and CDR2 YYNGEE. CDR3: CASSVRTGRAAETQETQYF. CDR3 bases: TGTGCCAGCAGCGTCCGGACAGGGAGGGCCGCCGAAACACAAGAGACCCAGTACTTC. Full variable domain (outside the CDR3, taken from reference TRBV9 and TRBJ2-5): DSGVTQTPKHLITATGQRVTLRCSPRSGDLSVYWYQQSLDQGLQFLIQYYNGEERAKGNILERFSAQQFPDLHSELNLSSLELGDSALYFCASSVRTGRAAETQETQYFGPGTRLLVL.

This sequence joins TRBV20-1 and TRBJ2-3; tentatively, D is TRBD1 (5 bases). The CDR3 has 17 residues. Germline V gene data show CDR1 as DFQATT and CDR2 as SNEGSKA (reference sequence). The V gene lost 3 bases and the J gene lost 4 bases, with 23 bases spanning the gap. The CDR3 DNA reads as TGCAGTGCTAGGAAGTTCAGAGGTTATGAAGGGGCAGATACGCAGTATTTT. Translating gives CSARKFRGYEGADTQYF.

This clonotype has more than one count but fewer than ten. The chain carries TRBV6-1 and TRBJ1-2, with unresolved D. Trimming left V 1 base short and J 4 bases short, with 10 bases between. CDR1 is MNHNS and CDR2 is SASEGT in the germline V gene. The length of the CDR3 is 14 residues. This CDR3 is CASSEGPRFYGYTF. For the CDR3, the DNA is TGTGCCAGCAGTGAAGGACCCCGCTTCTATGGCTACACCTTC.

This chain links TRBV6-1 with TRBJ2-5, with 11 positions matching TRBD2. Germline trimming cut 7 bases from V and 2 bases from J; bases unmatched to any gene: 3. CDR3 length: 14 amino acids. The germline V gene has CDR1 MNHNS and CDR2 SASEGT. The DNA of the CDR3 is TGTGCCAGCAACCTAGCGGGGGGTCAAGAGACCCAGTACTTC. Translation gives CASNLAGGQETQYF.

The rearrangement links TRBV6-5 to TRBJ2-7; D gene ambiguous. Trimming stripped 6 bases from V and 6 bases from J, with 12 bases between. Germline V CDR1 and CDR2: MNHEY, SVGAGI. CDR3 length equals 12 residues. CDR3 coding DNA: TGTGCCAGCAGCTCGGACCGGCGCGAGCAGTACTTC. Translation gives CASSSDRREQYF.

The chain recombines TRBV3-1 with TRBJ1-2, with unresolved D. The CDR3 consists of 14 residues. Germline CDR1 reads LGHDT; CDR2 reads YNNKEL (reference sequence). V shed 1 base and J shed 8 bases, with 14 bases lying between them. The CDR3 loop reads CASSQAPRDRGYTF. The CDR3 coding sequence is TGTGCCAGCAGCCAAGCCCCAAGAGATCGCGGCTACACCTTC.

The V gene is TRBV20-1, the J gene TRBJ2-3; D gene unclear. The V gene's germline CDR1 is DFQATT and CDR2 SNEGSKA (reference sequence). The CDR3 totals 12 residues. Trimming removed 6 bases from V and 0 bases from J, with 7 bases in between. For the CDR3, the DNA is TGCAGTGCCCCCTCAAGCACAGATACGCAGTATTTT. It translates to CSAPSSTDTQYF.

The J gene is TRBJ2-4, the V gene TRBV20-1; D is ambiguous. CDR1 and CDR2 (germline): DFQATT, SNEGSKA (reference sequence). The CDR3 length is 12 residues. Trimming cost V 2 bases and J 9 bases, with 11 bases left between them. DNA of the CDR3: TGCAGTGCTAGAACGTACGGAGTCATTCAGTACTTC. Translated: CSARTYGVIQYF.

This sequence joins TRBV2 and TRBJ2-7; D ambiguous. Trimming left V 6 bases short and J 0 bases short, with 12 bases between. CDR3 size: 14 residues. CDR1 and CDR2 from the germline V gene are SNHLY and FYNNEI. The DNA of the CDR3 is TGTGCCAGCAGCGCAACCGATCTCTCCTACGAGCAGTACTTC. This gives the protein CASSATDLSYEQYF. Based on the CDR3 plus reference TRBV2 and TRBJ2-7, the full variable domain is EPEVTQTPSHQVTQMGQEVILRCVPISNHLYFYWYRQILGQKVEFLVSFYNNEISEKSEIFDDQFSVERPDGSNFTLKIRSTKLEDSAMYFCASSATDLSYEQYFGPGTRLTVT.

This clonotype came up a few times. The genes are TRBV4-1 and TRBJ1-1; weak D call: TRBD1 (6 bases). Trimming left V 5 bases short and J 0 bases short, with 16 bases between. The V gene's germline CDR1 is MGHRA and CDR2 YSYEKL. This CDR3 region has 16 residues. The CDR3 here is CASSYLVGTMNTEAFF. The CDR3 DNA sequence: TGCGCCAGCAGCTACCTCGTTGGGACAATGAACACTGAAGCTTTCTTT.

The genes are TRBV5-4 and TRBJ2-1; D might be TRBD1 or TRBD2, each matching 6 bases. Germline CDR1 and CDR2: SGHNT and YYREEE (reference sequence). CDR3 length equals 19 residues. The V gene lost 0 bases and the J gene lost 5 bases, with 24 bases spanning the gap. This CDR3 is CASSLGQGRWEARNNEQFF. DNA of the CDR3: TGTGCCAGCAGCTTGGGTCAGGGGCGATGGGAGGCTCGTAACAATGAGCAGTTCTTC.

The chain links TRBV5-1 to TRBJ2-5, with no clear D. Germline CDR1 SGHRS, CDR2 YFSETQ. V dropped 4 bases and J dropped 5 bases, with 18 bases sitting between them. The CDR3 is 15 amino acids. The CDR3 coding sequence is TGCGCCAGCAGCGAGTTGACCCAGAGGATGGAGACCCAGTACTTC. This sequence encodes CASSELTQRMETQYF.

This clonotype was found a few times. The CDR3 bases are TGCGCCAGCAGCGCGAATGGGAACACTGAAGCTTTCTTT. It encodes CASSANGNTEAFF. V and J are TRBV5-1 and TRBJ1-1, with unresolved D. The CDR3 totals 13 residues. Looked up from germline, CDR1 is SGHRS and CDR2 is YFSETQ. V lost 4 bases and J 1 base, leaving 8 bases between the germline ends.

The genes are TRBV5-1 and TRBJ1-2; D not certain. The ends were cut back, 0 bases at V and 7 bases at J, with 16 bases in the middle. Germline CDR1 reads SGHRS; CDR2 reads YFSETQ. The CDR3 totals 15 residues. The CDR3 is CASSLAPEPVRGYTF. CDR3 nucleotide sequence: TGCGCCAGCAGCTTGGCCCCAGAACCGGTTCGTGGCTACACCTTC.

The genes are TRBV9 and TRBJ1-3; D not resolved. Trimming pared 4 bases from V and 0 bases from J, leaving 14 bases between. CDR1 and CDR2 (germline): SGDLS, YYNGEE. CDR3 size: 16 residues. CDR3 in DNA: TGTGCCAGCAGCATGGGGAGGGCGAGCTCTGGAAACACCATATATTTT. This gives the protein CASSMGRASSGNTIYF. The full variable domain, rest sourced from reference TRBV9 and TRBJ1-3, is DSGVTQTPKHLITATGQRVTLRCSPRSGDLSVYWYQQSLDQGLQFLIQYYNGEERAKGNILERFSAQQFPDLHSELNLSSLELGDSALYFCASSMGRASSGNTIYFGEGSWLTVV.

The J gene is TRBJ2-7, the V gene TRBV11-2; D unclear. From germline, CDR1 is SGHAT and CDR2 FQNNGV. This CDR3 comprises 14 residues. Trimming cost V 5 bases and J 3 bases, with 14 bases left between them. CDR3 amino acids: CASSQASNYYEQYF. CDR3 bases: TGTGCCAGCAGCCAGGCTTCAAATTACTACGAGCAGTACTTC.

J is TRBJ2-1 and V is TRBV24-1; D is possibly TRBD1 (6 bases). Trimming left V 4 bases short and J 6 bases short, with 18 bases between. The germline CDR1 and CDR2 sequences are KGHDR and SFDVKD. The CDR3 runs to 16 residues. The chain's CDR3 is CATSEGAGDSGNEQFF. DNA for the CDR3: TGTGCCACCAGTGAAGGAGCAGGGGATTCGGGCAATGAGCAGTTCTTC.

This chain joins TRBV5-6 and TRBJ2-5, with 9 bases fitting TRBD1. Trimming removed 4 bases from V and 5 bases from J; junction bases left unmatched: 9. The CDR3 totals 15 residues. In germline, CDR1 is SGHDT, CDR2 YYEEEE. The CDR3: CASSADRGRRETQYF. Written as DNA, the CDR3 is TGTGCCAGCAGCGCAGACAGGGGGAGGAGGGAGACCCAGTACTTC.

There are a few counts of this clonotype. The J gene is TRBJ2-3, the V gene TRBV7-8; no clear D. Looked up from germline, CDR1 is SGHVS and CDR2 is FQNEAQ. This CDR3 contains 16 residues. V lost 0 bases, J lost 3 bases, and 13 bases lay in between. The CDR3 loop is CASSLAARSATDTQYF. As DNA, the CDR3 is TGTGCCAGCAGCTTAGCCGCGAGGTCGGCAACAGATACGCAGTATTTT.

In its sample, this clonotype was seen a few times. The chain employs TRBV4-1 and TRBJ1-4, with TRBD1 as a possible D gene (6 bases). CDR1 is MGHRA, CDR2 YSYEKL, per germline. The CDR3 is 16 residues long. Trimming took 0 bases from V and 8 from J, leaving 16 bases between them. The CDR3 DNA sequence: TGCGCCAGCAGCCAAGATTCCAGGGGCGGGGGCGAAAAACTGTTTTTT. It encodes CASSQDSRGGGEKLFF.

J is TRBJ2-7 and V is TRBV6-5; 8 nucleotides agree with TRBD2. Germline V gives CDR1 MNHEY, CDR2 SVGAGI. This CDR3 is built from 12 residues. The J segment lost 8 bases and the V segment lost 5 bases, leaving 5 bases of the junction unmatched. CDR3 nucleotides: TGTGCCAGCAGTCGACGGACTAGCAAGCAGTACTTC. It specifies CASSRRTSKQYF.

This chain links TRBV6-5 with TRBJ1-1; D is perhaps TRBD1 (6 bases). In germline, CDR1 is MNHEY, CDR2 SVGAGI. The CDR3 contains 15 residues. The V gene lost 3 bases and the J gene lost 0 bases, with 11 bases spanning the gap. Here the CDR3 reads CASSYAGGLNTEAFF. CDR3 DNA: TGTGCCAGCAGTTATGCTGGGGGCTTGAACACTGAAGCTTTCTTT.

In this sample, this clonotype turned up a few times. This chain links TRBV29-1 with TRBJ2-2, with D perhaps TRBD1 (7 bases). Deletions cut 7 bases from V and 4 bases from J, with 13 bases between. Germline V gives CDR1 SQVTM, CDR2 ANQGSEA. The CDR3 consists of 13 residues. This CDR3 reads CSAHQGGTGELFF. The CDR3 DNA follows: TGCAGCGCACACCAGGGGGGCACCGGGGAGCTGTTTTTT.

This rearrangement joins TRBV10-1 to TRBJ2-1; TRBD2 matches 7 bases. Germline V lookup: CDR1 WNHNN, CDR2 SYGVQD (reference sequence). This CDR3 contains 20 residues. V shed 11 bases and J 0 bases; nucleotides not matched to a gene: 25. The CDR3 coding sequence is TGCGCCGGGCTGCTCTGGGGACTACTGAGGGCTCGAAGCTCCTACAATGAGCAGTTCTTC. As protein: CAGLLWGLLRARSSYNEQFF.

The CDR3: CASGRTAPRTDTQYF. The DNA for the CDR3 is TGTGCCAGCGGCCGGACAGCCCCACGCACAGATACGCAGTATTTT. The V and J genes are TRBV6-1 and TRBJ2-3; TRBD1 is a possible D gene (6 bases). V lost 8 bases and J lost 1, with 16 bases in between. Germline CDR1 MNHNS, CDR2 SASEGT. CDR3 size: 15 residues.